These 26 T cell receptor beta chains were all obtained from the same sample, sequenced in a study of cytomegalovirus exposure and HLA in healthy donors. The assay was immunoSEQ multiplex PCR, and TCRdb's table has in-frame clones only and misses some. The sample carries 70,000 or so clones, roughly nine tenths recorded once. The sequenced material came from PBMCs. Receptor source: a man aged 18 to 30 in good health and CMV-seronegative.

The genes are TRBV7-2 and TRBJ2-2; 10 nucleotides agree with TRBD2. Germline-derived CDR1 and CDR2 are SGHTA and FQGNSA. The CDR3 has 16 residues. V shed 0 bases and J 5 bases; nucleotides not matched to a gene: 3. CDR3 sequence: CASSLALTSGTGELFF. The DNA for the CDR3 is TGTGCCAGCAGCTTAGCGCTGACTAGCGGGACCGGGGAGCTGTTTTTT.

In DNA, the CDR3 is TGTGCCACCAGCAGAGATACTAGGGGGTATGGCTACACCTTC. This encodes CATSRDTRGYGYTF. V and J are TRBV15 and TRBJ1-2; D is possibly TRBD1 (6 bases). Germline V gives CDR1 LNHNV, CDR2 YYDKDF (reference sequence). V gave up 0 bases and J gave up 5 bases, with 10 bases separating them. There are 14 residues in the CDR3.

Only one count was recorded for this clone. This rearrangement joins TRBV14 to TRBJ1-5; D unresolved. CDR1 and CDR2 (germline): SGHDN, FVKESK. The CDR3 sequence is 12 residues long. The V end was cut by 1 base, the J end by 6 bases, with 4 bases between. CDR3 sequence: CASSQASQPQHF. The CDR3 region has the DNA TGTGCCAGCAGCCAAGCATCTCAGCCCCAGCATTTT. Variable domain in full (rest from reference TRBV14 and TRBJ1-5): EAGVTQFPSHSVIEKGQTVTLRCDPISGHDNLYWYRRVMGKEIKFLLHFVKESKQDESGMPNNRFLAERTGGTYSTLKVQPAELEDSGVYFCASSQASQPQHFGDGTRLSIL.

CDR3 loop: CASSIEGAPYETQYF. The CDR3 DNA reads as TGTGCCAGTAGTATAGAAGGGGCCCCCTACGAGACCCAGTACTTC. V gene TRBV19 combines with J gene TRBJ2-5, with TRBD1 as a possible D gene (5 bases). The CDR3 sequence is 15 residues long. The germline V and J ends were trimmed by 0 bases and 5 bases, with 13 bases remaining between them. The germline V gene has CDR1 LNHDA and CDR2 SQIVND (reference sequence).

CDR3 bases: TGTGCCAGCAGTGATTCCGGGACAGAAAACTATGGCTACACCTTC. This encodes CASSDSGTENYGYTF. The chain links TRBV25-1 to TRBJ1-2; 7 bases are a match to TRBD1. The CDR3 runs 15 residues. V shed 3 bases, J shed 2 bases, and the junction held 6 bases outside the gene matches. Germline V gives CDR1 MGHDK, CDR2 SYGVNS.

The chain employs TRBV6-5 and TRBJ2-7, with TRBD1 identical over 9 bases. From germline, CDR1 is MNHEY and CDR2 SVGAGI. J gave up 5 bases and V 2 bases, and 7 bases lay outside the gene matches. This CDR3 is built from 15 residues. The CDR3 region is CASSYPGTGKNEQYF. The CDR3 region has the DNA TGTGCCAGCAGTTACCCCGGGACAGGGAAGAACGAGCAGTACTTC.

This rearrangement joins TRBV7-2 to TRBJ2-7; possibly TRBD1 for D (6 bases). The length of the CDR3 is 14 residues. V lost 4 bases and J lost 3, with 13 bases in between. In germline, CDR1 is SGHTA, CDR2 FQGNSA. The CDR3 protein is CASSSQGGLYEQYF. CDR3 coding DNA: TGTGCCAGCAGCTCACAGGGTGGACTCTACGAGCAGTACTTC.

The chain has TRBV23-1 and TRBJ2-3; the D gene is possibly TRBD1 (6 bases). TRBV23-1 is marked as an open reading frame, function uncertain. With 2 bases removed from V and 2 bases from J, the gap between germline ends came to 8 bases. The CDR3 runs 14 residues. The DNA of the CDR3 is TGCGCCAGCAGTCAAAGGACAGACACAGATACGCAGTATTTT. This encodes CASSQRTDTDTQYF.

The chain carries TRBV30 and TRBJ2-4; TRBD1 aligns across 9 bases. V lost 0 bases to trimming and J lost 6 bases; unmatched junction nucleotides: 6. CDR1 is GTSNPN and CDR2 is SVGIG in the germline V gene (reference sequence). The CDR3 has 15 amino acids. The CDR3 DNA reads TGTGCCTGGAGTGTACGCGGGACAGGGCCAAACATTCAGTACTTC. Protein: CAWSVRGTGPNIQYF.

The chain carries TRBV18 and TRBJ2-4, with D unresolved. The CDR3 is 13 amino acids. Germline V gives CDR1 KGHSH, CDR2 LQKENI. Deletions cut 3 bases from V and 0 bases from J, with 3 bases between. CDR3 residues: CASSPLAKNIQYF. CDR3 nucleotide sequence: TGTGCCAGCTCACCTCTAGCCAAAAACATTCAGTACTTC. Full variable domain (missing parts from reference TRBV18 and TRBJ2-4): NAGVMQNPRHLVRRRGQEARLRCSPMKGHSHVYWYRQLPEEGLKFMVYLQKENIIDESGMPKERFSAEFPKEGPSILRIQQVVRGDSAAYFCASSPLAKNIQYFGAGTRLSVL.

This clone was picked up a small number of times. The chain links TRBV4-3 to TRBJ2-2; perhaps TRBD2 as D (5 bases). Germline values: CDR1 LGHNA, CDR2 YSLEER. The CDR3 consists of 16 residues. V dropped 3 bases and J dropped 3 bases, with 14 bases sitting between them. The CDR3 sequence is CASSHGRDPYTGELFF. CDR3 in DNA: TGCGCCAGCAGCCACGGACGGGATCCGTACACCGGGGAGCTGTTTTTT.

V is TRBV9 and J is TRBJ2-5; 9 nucleotides align to TRBD2. Germline assignment: CDR1 SGDLS and CDR2 YYNGEE. Trimming cost V 4 bases and J 4 bases; bases outside gene matches: 5. The CDR3 has 14 residues. CDR3 DNA: TGTGCCAGCAGCCCCCCTAGCGGGACAGAGACCCAGTACTTC. Protein: CASSPPSGTETQYF.

This chain links TRBV6-1 with TRBJ1-3; D is possibly TRBD1 (6 bases). The CDR3 totals 13 residues. Deletions cut 7 bases from V and 3 bases from J, with 10 bases between. CDR1 and CDR2 (germline): MNHNS, SASEGT. The CDR3 reads CASTTDSGNTIYF. In DNA form, the CDR3 reads TGTGCCAGCACGACGGACAGTGGAAACACCATATATTTT.

The rearrangement links TRBV28 to TRBJ1-5; tentative D call: TRBD1 (5 bases). Germline V gene lookup returns CDR1 MDHEN and CDR2 SYDVKM. This CDR3 is 15 amino acids long. The CDR3 reads CGTKGVEYSNQPQHF. The CDR3 DNA reads as TGTGGAACCAAAGGGGTCGAGTATAGCAATCAGCCCCAGCATTTT.

This clone was picked up one time. This sequence joins TRBV28 and TRBJ2-7; D might be TRBD2 (6 bases). The CDR3 spans 14 residues. Germline CDR1 is MDHEN and CDR2 is SYDVKM. The V end lost 5 bases, the J end lost 3 bases, and 14 bases lay between the germline ends. The CDR3 sequence: CASSNSSARYEQYF. DNA for the CDR3: TGTGCCAGCAGTAACTCTAGCGCACGCTACGAGCAGTACTTC.

The chain links TRBV28 to TRBJ2-3; 8 bases fit TRBD2. The CDR3 has 15 residues. Trimming cost V 6 bases and J 6 bases; bases outside gene matches: 11. Germline assignment: CDR1 MDHEN and CDR2 SYDVKM. The CDR3 spells CASRPGIAGRDTQYF. The CDR3 bases are TGTGCCAGCAGGCCGGGTATAGCGGGAAGGGATACGCAGTATTTT.

With respect to this clone: It may be a read error: a sequence one base away is much more abundant. V usage is TRBV7-9 and J usage is TRBJ2-3; TRBD2 matches 9 bases. This CDR3 contains 14 residues. CDR1 and CDR2 (germline): SEHNR, FQNEAQ (reference sequence). The V segment lost 6 bases and the J segment 0 bases; nucleotides outside the gene matches: 1. The CDR3 loop reads CASSTSGSTDTQYF. For the CDR3, the DNA is TGTGCCAGCAGTACTAGCGGGAGCACAGATACGCAGTATTTT.

In this sample, this clone turned up many times. The J gene is TRBJ2-6, the V gene TRBV19; 8 positions agree with TRBD1. Germline CDR1 is LNHDA and CDR2 is SQIVND (reference sequence). The CDR3 runs to 18 residues. Unmatched junction bases numbered 11, after V lost 7 bases and J lost 0 bases. The CDR3 sequence: CASTKRRTGRSGANVLTF. The DNA for the CDR3 is TGTGCCAGTACCAAAAGGAGGACAGGGCGCTCTGGGGCCAACGTCCTGACTTTC.

This clone was seen a single time. This rearrangement joins TRBV14 to TRBJ2-1, with 12 bases matching TRBD2. Germline V gene lookup returns CDR1 SGHDN and CDR2 FVKESK. Unmatched junction bases numbered 7, after V lost 2 bases and J lost 8 bases. CDR3 length: 16 residues. In nucleotides, the CDR3 is TGTGCCAGCAGCCAACGCCCCCCTAGCGGGAGGGATGAGCAGTTCTTC. It encodes CASSQRPPSGRDEQFF.

The V and J genes are TRBV6-5 and TRBJ1-1; perhaps TRBD1 as D (6 bases). Trimming stripped 2 bases from V and 7 bases from J, with 8 bases between. The CDR3 covers 12 residues. Per germline, CDR1 MNHEY and CDR2 SVGAGI. This chain's CDR3 is CASSYPDSEAFF. The CDR3 DNA is TGTGCCAGCAGTTACCCGGACAGTGAAGCTTTCTTT.

The DNA of the CDR3 is TGCGCCAGCAGCTTGGAGACAGGGGGCATCGGGGAGCTGTTTTTT. It specifies CASSLETGGIGELFF. The chain uses TRBV5-1 and TRBJ2-2; 10 nucleotides agree with TRBD1. J lost 7 bases, V lost 0 bases, and 3 bases had no gene match. The CDR3 sequence is 15 residues long. From germline, CDR1 is SGHRS and CDR2 YFSETQ. The full variable domain, completed using reference TRBV5-1 and TRBJ2-2, is KAGVTQTPRYLIKTRGQQVTLSCSPISGHRSVSWYQQTPGQGLQFLFEYFSETQRNKGNFPGRFSGRQFSNSRSEMNVSTLELGDSALYLCASSLETGGIGELFFGEGSRLTVL.

The chain recombines TRBV13 with TRBJ2-5; 13 bases map to TRBD2. CDR3 length equals 19 residues. Germline trimming cut 5 bases from V and 1 base from J; bases unmatched to any gene: 13. Germline lookup yields CDR1 PRHDT and CDR2 FYEKMQ (reference sequence). CDR3 in DNA: TGTGCCAGCAGCCTTTGGGAGCCGGGACTAGCGGGATTCCAAGAGACCCAGTACTTC. It specifies CASSLWEPGLAGFQETQYF.

The CDR3 coding sequence is TGTGCCTGGGCCCGGGGGGGTAACTATGGCTACACCTTC. Translating it yields CAWARGGNYGYTF. The gene calls are TRBV30 and TRBJ1-2; maybe TRBD1 (5 bases). The CDR3 extends over 13 amino acids. Deletions cut 5 bases from V and 1 base from J, with 11 bases between. Per the germline V gene, CDR1 is GTSNPN and CDR2 is SVGIG (reference sequence).

The chain recombines TRBV5-8 with TRBJ1-3; 7 bases line up with TRBD1. CDR3 length equals 14 residues. After removal of 3 bases from V and 2 bases from J, the junction contained 2 bases not matched to a gene. Germline V gives CDR1 SGHTS, CDR2 YDEGEE. CDR3 region: CASSSGTAGNTIYF. CDR3 nucleotide sequence: TGTGCCAGCAGCTCCGGGACAGCTGGAAACACCATATATTTT.

The chain couples TRBV6-1 to TRBJ2-2; D uncertain. CDR1 and CDR2 (germline): MNHNS, SASEGT. V gave up 4 bases and J gave up 2 bases, with 8 bases separating them. The CDR3 contains 14 residues. CDR3 region: CASSAPVNTGELFF. CDR3 coding DNA: TGTGCCAGCAGTGCGCCGGTTAACACCGGGGAGCTGTTTTTT.

The gene calls are TRBV9 and TRBJ2-1, with TRBD1 as a possible D gene (6 bases). The V gene's germline CDR1 is SGDLS and CDR2 YYNGEE. This CDR3 is 17 amino acids long. V gave up 4 bases and J gave up 3 bases, with 20 bases separating them. Written as DNA, the CDR3 is TGTGCCAGCAGCCCAACCACCGGGACACTCTACTACAATGAGCAGTTCTTC. Protein product: CASSPTTGTLYYNEQFF.